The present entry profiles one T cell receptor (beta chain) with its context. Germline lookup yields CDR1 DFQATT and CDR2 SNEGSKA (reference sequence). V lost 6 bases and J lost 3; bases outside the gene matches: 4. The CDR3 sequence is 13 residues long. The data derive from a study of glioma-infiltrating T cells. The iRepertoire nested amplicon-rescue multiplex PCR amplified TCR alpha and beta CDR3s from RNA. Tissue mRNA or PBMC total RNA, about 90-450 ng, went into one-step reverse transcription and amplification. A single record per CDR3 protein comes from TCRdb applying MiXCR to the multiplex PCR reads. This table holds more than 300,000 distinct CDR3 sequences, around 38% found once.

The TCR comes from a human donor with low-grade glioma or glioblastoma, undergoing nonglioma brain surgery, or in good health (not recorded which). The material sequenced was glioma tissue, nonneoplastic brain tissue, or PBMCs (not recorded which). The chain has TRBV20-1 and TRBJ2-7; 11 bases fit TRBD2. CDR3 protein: CSAALAGGYEQYF. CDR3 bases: TGCAGTGCCGCGCTAGCGGGAGGCTACGAGCAGTACTTC.